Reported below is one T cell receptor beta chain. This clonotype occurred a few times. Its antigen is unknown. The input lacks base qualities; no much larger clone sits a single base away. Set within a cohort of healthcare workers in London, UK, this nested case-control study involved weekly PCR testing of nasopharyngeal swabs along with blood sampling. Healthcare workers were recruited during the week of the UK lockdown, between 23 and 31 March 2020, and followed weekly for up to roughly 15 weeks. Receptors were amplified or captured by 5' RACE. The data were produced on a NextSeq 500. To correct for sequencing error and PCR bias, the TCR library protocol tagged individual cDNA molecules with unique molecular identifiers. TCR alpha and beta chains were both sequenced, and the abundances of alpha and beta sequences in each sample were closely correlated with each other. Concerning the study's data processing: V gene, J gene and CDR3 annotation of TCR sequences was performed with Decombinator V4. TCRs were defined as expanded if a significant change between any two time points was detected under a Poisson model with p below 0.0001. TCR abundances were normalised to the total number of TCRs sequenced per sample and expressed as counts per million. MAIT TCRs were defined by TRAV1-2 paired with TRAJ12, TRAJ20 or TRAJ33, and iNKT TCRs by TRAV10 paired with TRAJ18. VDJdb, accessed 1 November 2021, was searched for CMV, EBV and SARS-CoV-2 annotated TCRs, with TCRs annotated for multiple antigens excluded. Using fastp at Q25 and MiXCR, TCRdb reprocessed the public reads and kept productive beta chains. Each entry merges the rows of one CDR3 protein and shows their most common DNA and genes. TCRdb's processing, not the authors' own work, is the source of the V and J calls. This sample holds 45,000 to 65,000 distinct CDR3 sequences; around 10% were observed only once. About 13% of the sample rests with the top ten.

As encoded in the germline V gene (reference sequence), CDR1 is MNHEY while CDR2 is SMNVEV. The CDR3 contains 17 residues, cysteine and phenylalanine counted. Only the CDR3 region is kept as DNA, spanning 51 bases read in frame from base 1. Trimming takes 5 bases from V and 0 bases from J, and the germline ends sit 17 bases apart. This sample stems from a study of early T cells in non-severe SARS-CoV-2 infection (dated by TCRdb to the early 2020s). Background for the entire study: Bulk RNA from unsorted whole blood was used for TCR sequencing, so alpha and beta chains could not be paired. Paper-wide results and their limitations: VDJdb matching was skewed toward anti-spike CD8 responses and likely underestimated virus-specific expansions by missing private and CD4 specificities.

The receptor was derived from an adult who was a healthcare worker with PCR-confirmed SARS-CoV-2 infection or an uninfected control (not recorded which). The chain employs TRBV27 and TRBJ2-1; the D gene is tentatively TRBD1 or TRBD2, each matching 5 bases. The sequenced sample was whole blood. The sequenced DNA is TGTGCCAGCAGTCCCCAAACGGGACGCTACTCCTACAATGAGCAGTTCTTC. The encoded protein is CASSPQTGRYSYNEQFF.